The text below deals with one T cell receptor (beta chain). These data originate in a study of blood T cell repertoires in COVID-19. V was clipped by 0 bases and J by 7 bases, with 9 bases between them. Germline CDR1 LNHNV, CDR2 YYDKDF (reference sequence). The CDR3 covers 14 residues. Profiled with immunoSEQ multiplex PCR; TCRdb holds only in-frame clones, not every one. The sample has some 230,000 clones; roughly 80% are singletons. The sequence was obtained from a woman aged 55-70 years who had recovered from COVID-19. Sequenced input: peripheral blood. V gene TRBV15 combines with J gene TRBJ1-4; D possibly corresponds to TRBD1 (5 bases). The CDR3 DNA sequence: TGTGCCACCAGCAGAGAAGGACACCGTGAAAAACTGTTTTTT. Amino acid sequence: CATSREGHREKLFF.